This entry concerns a single T cell receptor (beta chain). This sample was taken from a study of T cells expressing NK-cell markers. Following a re-call of the 5' RACE reads, TCRdb has one entry per CDR3 protein and lacks DNA. The repertoire table contains hundreds of thousands of distinct CDR3 sequences. The CDR3 consists of 14 residues. Germline V gives CDR1 SGHKS, CDR2 YYEKEE (reference sequence). The rearrangement uses TRBV5-5 and TRBJ1-4. The receptor's source is a woman between 18 and 69 years old in good health. Sequencing was carried out using blood T cells: a sorted CD56 or NKG2C T cell subset, CD4+ or CD8+ T cells, or bulk PBMC T cells (not recorded which). The CDR3 spells CASRATATNEKLFF.